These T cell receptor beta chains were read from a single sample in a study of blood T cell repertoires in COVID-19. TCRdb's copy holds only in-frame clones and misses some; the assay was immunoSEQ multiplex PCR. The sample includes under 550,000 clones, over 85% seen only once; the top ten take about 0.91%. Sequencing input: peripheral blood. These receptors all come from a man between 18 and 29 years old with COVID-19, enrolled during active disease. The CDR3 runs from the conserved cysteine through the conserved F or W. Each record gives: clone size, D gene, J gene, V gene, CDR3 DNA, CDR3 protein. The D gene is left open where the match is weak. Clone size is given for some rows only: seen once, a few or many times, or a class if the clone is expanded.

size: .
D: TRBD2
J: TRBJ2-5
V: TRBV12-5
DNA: TGTGCTAGTGGTACTAGCGGACAAGAGACCCAGTACTTC
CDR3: CASGTSGQETQYF

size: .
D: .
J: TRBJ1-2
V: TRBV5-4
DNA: TGTGCCAGCAGCCCCTATGAGGCGGACTATGGCTACACCTTC
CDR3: CASSPYEADYGYTF

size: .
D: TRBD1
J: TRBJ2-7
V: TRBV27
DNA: TGTGCCAGCAGTAGGGGGACAGGGCGAAACGAGCAGTACTTC
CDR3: CASSRGTGRNEQYF

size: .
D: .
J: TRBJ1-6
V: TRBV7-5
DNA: TGTGTCACAGAGGCTCTAGGACAGTACAATTCACCCCTCCACTTT
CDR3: CVTEALGQYNSPLHF

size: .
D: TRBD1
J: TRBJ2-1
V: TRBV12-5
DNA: TGTGCTAGTGGTTTGGTAGATCTGACAGGGGACATCTCACGGTGTCAGTTCTTC
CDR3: CASGLVDLTGDISRCQFF

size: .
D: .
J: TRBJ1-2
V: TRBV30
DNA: TGTGCCTGGAGTAAACAGGCGCACTATGGCTACACCTTC
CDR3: CAWSKQAHYGYTF

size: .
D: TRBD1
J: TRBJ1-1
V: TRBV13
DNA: TGTGCCAGCAGCAGGGACAGGGGGTGGTTCGCTGAAGCTTTCTTT
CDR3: CASSRDRGWFAEAFF

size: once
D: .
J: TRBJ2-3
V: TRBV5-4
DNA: TGTGCCAGCAGCTCGAAACGGACAATTTCGACGGATACGCAGTATTTT
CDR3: CASSSKRTISTDTQYF

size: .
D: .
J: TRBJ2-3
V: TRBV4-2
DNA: TGTGCCAGCAGCCAAGTCCTCTCTGCAGGTCCTAGCACAGATACGCAGTATTTT
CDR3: CASSQVLSAGPSTDTQYF

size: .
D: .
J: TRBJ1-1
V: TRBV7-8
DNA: TGTGCCAGCAGCTCGACACCGGGGTTTGAAGCTTTCTTT
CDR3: CASSSTPGFEAFF

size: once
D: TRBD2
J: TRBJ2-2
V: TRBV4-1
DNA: TGCGCCAGCAGCCAGGCCACTAGCGGGGGAGCTGGCACCGGGGAGCTGTTTTTT
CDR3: CASSQATSGGAGTGELFF

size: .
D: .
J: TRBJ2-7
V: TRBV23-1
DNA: TGCGCCAGCAGTCCAGGGGACTACGAGCAGTACTTC
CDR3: CASSPGDYEQYF

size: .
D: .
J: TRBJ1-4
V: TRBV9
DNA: TGTGCCAGCAGCGTGGGCGTAAGGCTGGGGGGTGAAAAACTGTTTTTT
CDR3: CASSVGVRLGGEKLFF

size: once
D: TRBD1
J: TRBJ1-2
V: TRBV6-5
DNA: TGTGCCAGTAACAGGGGTCACGACTATGGCTACACCTTC
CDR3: CASNRGHDYGYTF

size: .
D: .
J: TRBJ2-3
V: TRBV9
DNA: TGTGCCAGCAGCGAGACAGGCCGGGCAGATACGCAGTATTTT
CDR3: CASSETGRADTQYF